Following are 19 T cell receptor beta chains from one sample sequenced in a study of long-term antiretroviral therapy in people with HIV. A v3.0 immunoSEQ assay was performed at survey level. Profiled with immunoSEQ multiplex PCR; TCRdb holds only in-frame clones, not every one. The sample has roughly 33,000 clones, 78% seen once. The source was unsorted PBMCs, collected 3.1 years after starting antiretroviral therapy. The receptors originated from a woman between 50 and 59 years old with HIV.

This chain connects TRBV5-4 to TRBJ1-1; perhaps TRBD1 as D (5 bases). The CDR3 runs to 14 residues. Germline V gene lookup returns CDR1 SGHNT and CDR2 YYREEE (reference sequence). V was trimmed by 4 bases and J by 1 base, leaving 11 bases between them. The CDR3 coding sequence is TGTGCCAGCAGCCCCTGGGGGAAGAACACTGAAGCTTTCTTT. It is translated as CASSPWGKNTEAFF.

To note about this clone: Because the CDR3's place on the DNA is in doubt, the DNA is left out and the CDR3 is given as listed by TCRdb. The rearrangement joins TRBV29-1 to TRBJ1-2. The germline gives CDR1 SQVTM, CDR2 ANQGSEA. The CDR3 extends over 10 residues, inclusive of both ends. The CDR3 sequence: CSVVDYGCTF.

This clone showed up just a few times. The V and J genes are TRBV30 and TRBJ1-1; 8 nucleotides align to TRBD1. The CDR3 contains 13 residues. The germline V gene encodes CDR1 GTSNPN and CDR2 SVGIG (reference sequence). The ends lost 7 bases at V and 0 bases at J; junction bases unmatched: 4. In DNA, the CDR3 is TGTGCCTTCCCGGGACAGGTGAACACTGAAGCTTTCTTT. Protein: CAFPGQVNTEAFF. Looking up the rest from reference TRBV30 and TRBJ1-1 gives the full variable domain: SQTIHQWPATLVQPVGSPLSLECTVEGTSNPNLYWYRQAAGRGLQLLFYSVGIGQISSEVPQNLSASRPQDRQFILSSKKLLLSDSGFYLCAFPGQVNTEAFFGQGTRLTVV.

The rearrangement joins TRBV29-1 to TRBJ2-3; D gene ambiguous. Trimming stripped 1 base from V and 5 bases from J, with 10 bases between. The CDR3 is 13 residues long. CDR1 and CDR2 (germline): SQVTM, ANQGSEA. This chain's CDR3 is CSVEAGSLDTQYF. DNA of the CDR3: TGCAGCGTTGAAGCTGGTAGCCTAGATACGCAGTATTTT.

The gene calls are TRBV5-4 and TRBJ1-1; D is perhaps TRBD1 (5 bases). The V gene lost 0 bases and the J gene lost 5 bases, with 11 bases spanning the gap. The CDR3 has 14 amino acids. Germline values: CDR1 SGHNT, CDR2 YYREEE (reference sequence). The CDR3 DNA reads TGTGCCAGCAGCTTGGAGGGTGGGGGGACTGAAGCTTTCTTT. Translated, it gives CASSLEGGGTEAFF.

The V call is TRBV7-3, the J call TRBJ2-3; 11 bases are a match to TRBD2. The germline V gene has CDR1 SGHTA and CDR2 FQGTGA. CDR3 length: 18 amino acids. The junction had 9 bases not matched to a gene; V was cut back by 0 bases and J by 4 bases. In DNA, the CDR3 is TGTGCCAGCAGCTTAACAGAACTAGCGGGGGCCCCAGCAGATACGCAGTATTTT. Its translation: CASSLTELAGAPADTQYF.

This chain uses TRBV4-1 with TRBJ2-7; TRBD1 is a possible D gene (5 bases). V was shortened by 0 bases and J by 9 bases, with 18 bases between the two germline ends. Germline V gene data show CDR1 as MGHRA and CDR2 as YSYEKL. The CDR3 is made up of 15 amino acids. The CDR3 sequence is CASSQDVQGGSGQYV. In nucleotides, the CDR3 is TGCGCCAGCAGCCAAGATGTGCAGGGTGGGTCGGGGCAGTACGTC.

The CDR3 sequence: CATAGVQTQYF. The CDR3 DNA is TGTGCTACCGCAGGCGTTCAGACCCAGTACTTC. The chain is built from TRBV7-9 and TRBJ2-5; D is uncertain. The CDR3 sequence is 11 residues long. Per the germline V gene, CDR1 is SEHNR and CDR2 is FQNEAQ (reference sequence).

The chain combines TRBV27 with TRBJ2-7; weak D call: TRBD1 (6 bases). This CDR3 is 16 amino acids long. V dropped 6 bases and J dropped 2 bases, with 20 bases sitting between them. Germline V gene lookup returns CDR1 MNHEY and CDR2 SMNVEV (reference sequence). The CDR3 region is CASSPPGHLLTYEQYF. The CDR3 DNA is TGTGCCAGCAGCCCTCCGGGACACCTATTAACCTACGAGCAGTACTTC.

The rearrangement joins TRBV7-7 to TRBJ2-2; D is unclear. Trimming shortened V by 2 bases and J by 3 bases, and 7 bases separated the two germline ends. The CDR3 contains 14 residues. CDR1 is SSHAT, CDR2 FNYEAQ, per germline (reference sequence). CDR3 in amino acids: CASSLIPYTGELFF. The CDR3 DNA reads as TGTGCCAGCAGCTTAATTCCGTACACCGGGGAGCTGTTTTTT.

This chain links TRBV21-1 with TRBJ1-3; the tabulated D call, TRBD1, remains unverified against the DNA. TRBV21-1 is shown as a pseudogene. The CDR3 length is 16 residues. The CDR3 here is CASSKRQGNSGNTIYF. CDR3 DNA: TGTGCCAGCAGCAAGAGACAGGGCAACTCTGGAAACACCATATATTTT.

The chain uses TRBV27 and TRBJ2-7; D gene uncertain. The CDR3 extends over 11 amino acids. The V gene lost 2 bases and the J gene lost 4 bases, with 3 bases spanning the gap. Germline V lookup: CDR1 MNHEY, CDR2 SMNVEV (reference sequence). The CDR3 bases are TGTGCCAGCAGTTTAGGATACGAGCAGTACTTC. Its protein product is CASSLGYEQYF.

This clone was seen only a few times. The genes are TRBV7-2 and TRBJ2-2, with TRBD2 as a possible D gene (5 bases). Germline V CDR1 and CDR2: SGHTA, FQGNSA. V lost 1 base, J lost 5 bases, and 11 bases lay in between. The CDR3 spans 15 residues. The CDR3 spells CASSLVRSGTGELFF. In nucleotides, the CDR3 is TGTGCCAGCAGCTTAGTTAGGTCGGGAACCGGGGAGCTGTTTTTT.

The J gene is TRBJ2-1, the V gene TRBV5-1; tentative D call: TRBD1 (5 bases). This CDR3 spans 15 amino acids. The V end was cut by 3 bases, the J end by 3 bases, with 13 bases between. CDR1 and CDR2 from the germline V gene are SGHRS and YFSETQ. CDR3 sequence reads: CASSSDISGYNEQFF. As DNA, the CDR3 is TGCGCCAGCAGCTCGGACATATCGGGCTACAATGAGCAGTTCTTC.

The table lists this clone with a few counts. The V and J genes are TRBV27 and TRBJ1-3; no firm D call. V lost 5 bases and J lost 0, with 11 bases in between. Germline CDR1 and CDR2: MNHEY and SMNVEV (reference sequence). The CDR3 is 15 amino acids. The DNA for the CDR3 is TGTGCCAGCAGTCCATACAGAAACTCTGGAAACACCATATATTTT. Encoded protein: CASSPYRNSGNTIYF.

This clone showed up just a few times. This chain joins TRBV10-1 and TRBJ2-7; D could derive from TRBD1 or TRBD2 (5 bases each). The CDR3 runs 13 residues. The ends were cut back, 6 bases at V and 3 bases at J, with 12 bases in the middle. Germline-derived CDR1 and CDR2 are WNHNN and SYGVQD (reference sequence). Here the CDR3 reads CASRRGADYEQYV. In nucleotides, the CDR3 is TGCGCCAGCAGAAGAGGGGCCGACTACGAGCAGTACGTC.

The chain is built from TRBV19 and TRBJ2-2; D is tentatively TRBD1 or TRBD2 (6 bases each). Between the trimmed V and J ends, which lost 7 bases and 7 bases, there was a span of 25 bases. The length of the CDR3 is 17 residues. Germline CDR1 reads LNHDA; CDR2 reads SQIVND (reference sequence). In DNA, the CDR3 is TGTGCCAGTACTACGCGGGGCAGGGGTGTAATGCTCGGGGAGCTGTTTTTT. Its protein product is CASTTRGRGVMLGELFF.

This clone was counted a single time. The chain combines TRBV6-1 with TRBJ2-7; possibly TRBD1 or TRBD2 for D (6 bases each). The germline CDR1 and CDR2 sequences are MNHNS and SASEGT. This CDR3 contains 17 residues. The V end was cut by 2 bases, the J end by 1 base, with 18 bases between. The CDR3 DNA sequence: TGTGCCAGCAGTGAAAGGGAGGAACAGGGTATATCCTACGAGCAGTACGTC. It translates to CASSEREEQGISYEQYV.

The J gene is TRBJ2-3, the V gene TRBV4-2; 10 positions match TRBD2. Per the germline V gene, CDR1 is LGHNA and CDR2 is YNFKEQ. After removal of 1 base from V and 1 base from J, the junction contained 5 bases not matched to a gene. The CDR3 runs to 17 residues. The CDR3 sequence is CASSQGRLAGGTDTQYF. The CDR3 DNA reads as TGTGCCAGCAGCCAAGGAAGGCTAGCGGGGGGCACAGATACGCAGTATTTT.